This T cell receptor beta chain was documented in a study of blood T cells in healthy people across ages. Researchers report isolating at least 6.5 million PBMCs per sample. With 10 bases removed from V and 3 bases from J, the gap between germline ends came to 13 bases. The CDR3 covers 12 residues. CDR1 MGHDK and CDR2 SYGVNS come from the germline V gene. Together with a sample-barcoded 5' primer, a J-beta primer mix was included in a second PCR lasting about 7 to 11 cycles. TCRdb ran MiXCR on the 5' RACE reads and lists one entry per CDR3 protein. This table holds around 1,100,000 distinct CDR3 sequences, around two fifths found once. This clonotype was counted a few times.

The sample taken for sequencing was blood. This chain connects TRBV25-1 to TRBJ2-7; perhaps TRBD1 as D (6 bases). This TCR was sampled from a man in his late teens or twenties in good health. Written as DNA, the CDR3 is TGTGCCACCATCCGGGACAACTACGAGCAGTACTTC. The encoded protein is CATIRDNYEQYF.